This T cell receptor beta chain was identified in a study of T-cell memory formation after mild COVID-19. As for the study in general: The study found TCR clusters largely donor specific.

The CDR3 is made up of 16 amino acids. The V gene end was trimmed by 0 bases and the J gene end by 3 bases; junction bases not matched to a gene: 3. Germline-derived CDR1 and CDR2 are SGHTA and FQGTGA. 5'RACE with constant-segment primers built TCRalpha and TCRbeta cDNA libraries with UMIs. From the 5' RACE reads, TCRdb called clonotypes with MiXCR, one entry per CDR3 protein. Of some 190,000 distinct CDR3 sequences in the sample, about a sixth are singletons; the top ten hold 2.4%. Study-level findings and limits: Among contracting clones, CD4+ were mainly CM/EM and CD8+ enriched in EMRA.

A remark on this clonotype: The antigen remains undetermined.

The chain couples TRBV7-3 to TRBJ2-1, with 9 bases identical to TRBD1. The sequencing sample was made of PBMCs or a T cell subset sorted from them (not recorded which). This sequence originates from an adult woman who had mild COVID-19 (a few samples of this study predate the infection). Cell type and time point are not known. CDR3 sequence: CASSLTGTGIYNEQFF. The DNA for the CDR3 is TGTGCCAGCAGCTTAACGGGGACAGGGATCTACAATGAGCAGTTCTTC.